These T cell receptor beta chains were read from a single sample in a study of blood T cell repertoires in COVID-19. Profiled with immunoSEQ multiplex PCR; TCRdb holds only in-frame clones, not every one. The repertoire includes 84,000 or so clones, 70% to 90% of them detected once, and approximately 13% sits in the top ten. Source material: peripheral blood. These receptors were taken from a human donor in a cohort sampled during active COVID-19. Each CDR3 is given with its conserved first and last residue. The order of the fields is CDR3 protein, CDR3 DNA, J gene, clone size, V gene, D gene. D genes are given only for firm matches. For some rows the clone size is stated as once, few or many, or as a class when expanded; others skip it.

cdr3_aa: CASSLWTGGLNQPQHF
cdr3_nt: TGTGCCAGCAGTTTGTGGACAGGGGGCCTTAATCAGCCCCAGCATTTT
j_call: TRBJ1-5
clone_size: .
v_call: TRBV28
d_call: TRBD1

cdr3_aa: CASSWQVDYEQYF
cdr3_nt: TGTGCCAGCAGTTGGCAGGTAGACTACGAGCAGTACTTC
j_call: TRBJ2-7
clone_size: .
v_call: TRBV6-5
d_call: .

cdr3_aa: CASSIYPDSSGQFF
cdr3_nt: TGTGCCAGTAGTATATACCCCGACTCCTCGGGGCAGTTCTTC
j_call: TRBJ2-1
clone_size: .
v_call: TRBV19
d_call: .

cdr3_aa: CASSRDRAREQYF
cdr3_nt: TGTGCCAGCAGCCGCGACAGGGCCCGCGAGCAGTACTTC
j_call: TRBJ2-7
clone_size: .
v_call: TRBV7-6
d_call: TRBD1

cdr3_aa: CASSLSIGSPFFNEQFF
cdr3_nt: TGTGCCAGCAGTTTATCGATCGGGTCCCCCTTCTTCAATGAGCAGTTCTTC
j_call: TRBJ2-1
clone_size: .
v_call: TRBV27
d_call: .

cdr3_aa: CASSMDRRYNYGYTF
cdr3_nt: TGTGCCAGTAGTATGGACAGACGCTATAACTATGGCTACACCTTC
j_call: TRBJ1-2
clone_size: .
v_call: TRBV19
d_call: .

cdr3_aa: CASSPTRGSGVDYEQYF
cdr3_nt: TGTGCCAGCTCACCCACTCGTGGTAGCGGGGTAGACTACGAGCAGTACTTC
j_call: TRBJ2-7
clone_size: .
v_call: TRBV18
d_call: TRBD2

cdr3_aa: CAIMDRDRGNGELFF
cdr3_nt: TGTGCCATCATGGACCGGGACAGGGGTAACGGGGAGCTGTTTTTT
j_call: TRBJ2-2
clone_size: once
v_call: TRBV10-3
d_call: TRBD1

cdr3_aa: CASSKGEGQPQHF
cdr3_nt: TGCGCCAGCTCCAAGGGGGAGGGTCAGCCCCAGCATTTT
j_call: TRBJ1-5
clone_size: once
v_call: TRBV4-1
d_call: .

cdr3_aa: CASGRGTGWSGELFF
cdr3_nt: TGTGCCAGCGGGAGGGGTACAGGGTGGTCCGGGGAGCTGTTTTTT
j_call: TRBJ2-2
clone_size: .
v_call: TRBV6-5
d_call: .

cdr3_aa: CASSATGAAGGETQYF
cdr3_nt: TGCGCCAGCAGTGCGACAGGGGCCGCAGGGGGAGAGACCCAGTACTTC
j_call: TRBJ2-5
clone_size: once
v_call: TRBV10-2
d_call: TRBD1

cdr3_aa: CASSGQPNTGELFF
cdr3_nt: TGCGCCAGCAGCGGGCAGCCAAACACCGGGGAGCTGTTTTTT
j_call: TRBJ2-2
clone_size: once
v_call: TRBV5-1
d_call: .

cdr3_aa: CASSQAMVLVRLSYNEQFF
cdr3_nt: TGTGCCAGCAGCCAAGCGATGGTACTAGTTAGGCTGTCCTACAATGAGCAGTTCTTC
j_call: TRBJ2-1
clone_size: .
v_call: TRBV14
d_call: .

cdr3_aa: CATSRPGTPTYFEQFF
cdr3_nt: TGTGCCACCAGCAGACCGGGTACCCCGACCTACTTTGAGCAGTTCTTC
j_call: TRBJ2-1
clone_size: once
v_call: TRBV15
d_call: .

cdr3_aa: CASSGQQETQYF
cdr3_nt: TGTGCCAGCTCGGGACAACAAGAGACCCAGTACTTC
j_call: TRBJ2-5
clone_size: once
v_call: TRBV14
d_call: .

cdr3_aa: CASSLGGYGNTIYF
cdr3_nt: TGTGCCAGCAGCTTAGGGGGCTATGGAAACACCATATATTTT
j_call: TRBJ1-3
clone_size: .
v_call: TRBV11-2
d_call: .

cdr3_aa: CASSYVGGANYGYTF
cdr3_nt: TGTGCCAGCAGTTACGTAGGCGGTGCTAACTATGGCTACACCTTC
j_call: TRBJ1-2
clone_size: .
v_call: TRBV6-5
d_call: .